Listed below are T cell receptor beta chains from one sample, sequenced in a study of T cells in Graves' hyperthyroidism and ophthalmopathy. TCRdb reanalysed the multiplex PCR reads using MiXCR and keeps one entry per CDR3 protein. This repertoire shows around 270,000 distinct CDR3 sequences, about 19% found once; its top ten account for less than 45%. The sample taken for sequencing was blood. These receptors all stem from a man over 45 with Graves' ophthalmopathy. Both conserved end residues are part of each CDR3. The D gene is left open where the match is weak. Some rows mark clone size as missing; the rest say once, few, many or name a class of expanded clone.

many	-	TRBJ1-2	TRBV28	TGTGCCAGCAGACCTCCTCGCGGTTCTAACTATGGCTACACCTTC	CASRPPRGSNYGYTF
-	-	TRBJ2-3	TRBV27	TGTGCCAGCAGTTCCCGGGTCCCGGGCCCAGATACGCAGTATTTT	CASSSRVPGPDTQYF
many	TRBD2	TRBJ2-5	TRBV2	TGTGCCAGCACGACTAGCGTAGGGTGGGAGACCCAGTACTTC	CASTTSVGWETQYF
-	TRBD2	TRBJ2-7	TRBV11-3	TGTGCCAGCACAACAGAAACTAGCGGGAGGAGCTCCTACGAGCAGTACTTC	CASTTETSGRSSYEQYF
-	TRBD1	TRBJ2-7	TRBV7-9	TGTGCCAGCAGCCTAGGGACAGTAACCTACGAGCAGTACTTC	CASSLGTVTYEQYF
many	TRBD1	TRBJ1-6	TRBV2	TGTGCCAGCAGTGGCTGGACAGGGAGCAATTCACCCCTCCACTTT	CASSGWTGSNSPLHF
few	TRBD1	TRBJ2-7	TRBV6-5	TGTGCCAGCAGTTACTTAAACAGGGGTGGGTACGAGCAGTACTTC	CASSYLNRGGYEQYF
-	-	TRBJ2-6	TRBV15	TGTGCCACCAGCGCCCGAGGCGGGGCTGGGGCCAACGTCCTGACTTTC	CATSARGGAGANVLTF
few	-	TRBJ1-1	TRBV28	TGTGCCAGCAGTCGGGGGCAGGGATACACTGAAGCTTTCTTT	CASSRGQGYTEAFF
few	-	TRBJ2-7	TRBV11-2	TGTGCCAGCAGCTTAGCCCCGACAGGGAGGGACGAGCAGTACTTC	CASSLAPTGRDEQYF
few	-	TRBJ2-5	TRBV5-6	TGTGCCAGCAGCCGAGGAGAGACAGGATCTAAGACCCAGTACTTC	CASSRGETGSKTQYF